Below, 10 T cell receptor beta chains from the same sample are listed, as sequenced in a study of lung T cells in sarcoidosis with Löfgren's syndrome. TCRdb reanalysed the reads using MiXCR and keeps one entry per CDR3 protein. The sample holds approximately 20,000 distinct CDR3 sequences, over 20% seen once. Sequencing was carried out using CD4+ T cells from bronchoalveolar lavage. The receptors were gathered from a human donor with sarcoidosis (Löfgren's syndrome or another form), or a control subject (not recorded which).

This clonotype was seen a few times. Here the CDR3 DNA reads TGTGCCAGCAGCGTACCGGACACCTCCTATGGCTACACCTTC. Translating it yields CASSVPDTSYGYTF. The gene calls are TRBV9 and TRBJ1-2; weak D call: TRBD1 (5 bases). Germline V CDR1 and CDR2: SGDLS, YYNGEE. The CDR3 length is 14 residues. Trimming took off 1 base at V and 4 bases at J, with 11 bases between the two ends.

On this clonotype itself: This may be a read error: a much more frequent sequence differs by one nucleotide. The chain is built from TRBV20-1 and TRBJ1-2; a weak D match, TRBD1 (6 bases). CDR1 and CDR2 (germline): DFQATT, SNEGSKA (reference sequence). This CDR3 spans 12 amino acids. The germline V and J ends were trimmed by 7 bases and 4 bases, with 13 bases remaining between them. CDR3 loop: CSVGGAAYGYTF. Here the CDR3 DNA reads TGCAGTGTAGGGGGGGCAGCCTATGGCTACACCTTC.

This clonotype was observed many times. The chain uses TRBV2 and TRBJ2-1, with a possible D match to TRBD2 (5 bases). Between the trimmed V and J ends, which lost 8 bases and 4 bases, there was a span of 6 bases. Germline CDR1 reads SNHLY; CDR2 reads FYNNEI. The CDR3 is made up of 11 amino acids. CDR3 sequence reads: CASEGYNEQFF. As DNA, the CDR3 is TGTGCCAGCGAGGGATACAATGAGCAGTTCTTC.

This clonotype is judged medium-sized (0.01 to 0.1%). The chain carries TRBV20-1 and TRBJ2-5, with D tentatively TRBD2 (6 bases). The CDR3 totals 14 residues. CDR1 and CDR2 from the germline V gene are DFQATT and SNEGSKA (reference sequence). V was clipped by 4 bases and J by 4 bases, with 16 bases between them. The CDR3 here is CSATAWTKAETQYF. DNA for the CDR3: TGCAGTGCTACAGCCTGGACTAAAGCAGAGACCCAGTACTTC.

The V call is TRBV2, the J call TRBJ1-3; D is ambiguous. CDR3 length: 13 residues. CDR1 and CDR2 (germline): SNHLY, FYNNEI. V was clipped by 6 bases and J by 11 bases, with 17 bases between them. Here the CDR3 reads CASRSGLRNAIYF. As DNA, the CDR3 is TGTGCCAGCAGGAGCGGGTTACGGAACGCCATATATTTT. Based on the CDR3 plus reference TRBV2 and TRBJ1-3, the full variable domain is EPEVTQTPSHQVTQMGQEVILRCVPISNHLYFYWYRQILGQKVEFLVSFYNNEISEKSEIFDDQFSVERPDGSNFTLKIRSTKLEDSAMYFCASRSGLRNAIYFGEGSWLTVV.

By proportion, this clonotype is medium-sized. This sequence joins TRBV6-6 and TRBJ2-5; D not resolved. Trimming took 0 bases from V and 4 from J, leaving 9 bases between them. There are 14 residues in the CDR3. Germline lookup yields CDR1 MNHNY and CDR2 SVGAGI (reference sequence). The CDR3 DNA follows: TGTGCCAGCAGTTACTCGAATCGCAGAGAGACCCAGTACTTC. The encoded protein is CASSYSNRRETQYF.

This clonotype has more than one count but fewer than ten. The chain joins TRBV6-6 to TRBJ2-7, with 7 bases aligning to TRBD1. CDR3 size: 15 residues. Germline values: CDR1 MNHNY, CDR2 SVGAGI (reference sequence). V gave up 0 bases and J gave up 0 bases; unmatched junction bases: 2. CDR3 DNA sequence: TGTGCCAGCAGTTACTCCTGGACAGGCTCCTACGAGCAGTACTTC. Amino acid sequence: CASSYSWTGSYEQYF.

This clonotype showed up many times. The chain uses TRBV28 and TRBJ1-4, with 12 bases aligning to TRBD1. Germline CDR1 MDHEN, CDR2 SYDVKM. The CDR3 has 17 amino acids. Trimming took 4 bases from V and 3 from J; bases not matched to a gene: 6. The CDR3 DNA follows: TGTGCCAGCAGTTACGGGACAGGGGGCTTTTCTAATGAAAAACTGTTTTTT. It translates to CASSYGTGGFSNEKLFF. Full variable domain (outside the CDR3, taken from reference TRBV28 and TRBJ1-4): DVKVTQSSRYLVKRTGEKVFLECVQDMDHENMFWYRQDPGLGLRLIYFSYDVKMKEKGDIPEGYSVSREKKERFSLILESASTNQTSMYLCASSYGTGGFSNEKLFFGSGTQLSVL.

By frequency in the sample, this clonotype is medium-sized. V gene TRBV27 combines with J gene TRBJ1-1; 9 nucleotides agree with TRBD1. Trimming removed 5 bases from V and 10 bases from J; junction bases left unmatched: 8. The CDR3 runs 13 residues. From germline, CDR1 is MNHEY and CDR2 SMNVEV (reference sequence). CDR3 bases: TGTGCCAGCAGTCTCCAGGACAGGGGTTTAGCTTTCTTT. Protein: CASSLQDRGLAFF.

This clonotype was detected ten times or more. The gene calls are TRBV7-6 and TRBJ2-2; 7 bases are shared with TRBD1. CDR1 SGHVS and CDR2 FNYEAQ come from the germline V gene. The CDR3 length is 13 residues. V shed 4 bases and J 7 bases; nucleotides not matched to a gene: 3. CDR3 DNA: TGTGCCAGCAGCTGGCAGGGGGACGGGGAGCTGTTTTTT. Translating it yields CASSWQGDGELFF.